This is a list of T cell receptor beta chains from one sample in a study of shared clonotypes between healthy human individuals. Repertoires were generated with immunoSEQ multiplex PCR, while TCRdb's copy carries only in-frame clones and drops some. The profile covers about 2.1 million clones, with just over 90% appearing a single time and 1.5% to 2% taken by the ten largest. Sequencing was done on a sample of naive CD8+ T cells from PBMCs. Receptor source: a man between 18 and 29 years old in good health. Some clones in this sample may be carry-over from other donors' samples. Each CDR3 is given with its conserved first and last residue. The D gene is left open where the match is weak. Some rows mark clone size as missing; the rest say once, few, many or name a class of expanded clone.

clone size	D gene	V gene	J gene	CDR3 protein	CDR3 DNA
once	TRBD2	TRBV4-2	TRBJ2-2	CASSQDRATSGSNTGELFF	TGTGCCAGCAGCCAAGATCGGGCGACTAGCGGGAGTAACACCGGGGAGCTGTTTTTT
.	.	TRBV6-5	TRBJ2-5	CASSYRQGYGAQYF	TGTGCCAGCAGTTACCGGCAAGGGTATGGGGCCCAGTACTTC
.	.	TRBV2	TRBJ2-7	CASARGGVYEQYF	TGTGCCAGCGCAAGGGGCGGGGTATACGAGCAGTACTTC
.	TRBD2	TRBV9	TRBJ2-7	CASSGSGGSSYEQYF	TGTGCCAGCAGCGGCAGCGGGGGCAGCTCCTACGAGCAGTACTTC
.	.	TRBV14	TRBJ2-3	CASSQFGTQLTDTQYF	TGTGCCAGCAGCCAGTTCGGGACCCAACTCACAGATACGCAGTATTTT
.	.	TRBV27	TRBJ2-7	CASSYSQTYEQYF	TGTGCCAGCAGTTATTCCCAAACCTACGAGCAGTACTTC
.	.	TRBV19	TRBJ2-1	CASSIRLGLTNEQFF	TGTGCCAGTAGTATTCGTCTGGGGTTAACCAATGAGCAGTTCTTC
once	.	TRBV28	TRBJ2-7	CASSLPPGRRLVRSQYF	TGTGCCAGCAGTCTACCCCCAGGCAGGAGGCTGGTACGGTCGCAGTACTTC
.	TRBD1	TRBV28	TRBJ1-2	CASSQRRGRANYGYTF	TGTGCCAGCAGCCAACGCAGGGGGAGAGCTAACTATGGCTACACCTTC
.	.	TRBV7-8	TRBJ1-5	CASSFLPRETNNQPQHF	TGTGCCAGCAGCTTCCTTCCCAGGGAAACAAACAATCAGCCCCAGCATTTT
.	.	TRBV30	TRBJ2-4	CAWSAGPGNIQYF	TGTGCCTGGAGTGCCGGGCCTGGAAACATTCAGTACTTC
.	.	TRBV4-3	TRBJ1-3	CASSQGQSSGNTIYF	TGCGCCAGCAGCCAAGGACAGTCTTCTGGAAACACCATATATTTT
.	.	TRBV4-1	TRBJ2-5	CASKEENQETQYF	TGCGCCAGCAAGGAGGAGAACCAAGAGACCCAGTACTTC
.	.	TRBV10-3	TRBJ1-1	CAISPGPNTEAFF	TGTGCCATCAGCCCGGGCCCCAACACTGAAGCTTTCTTT
.	.	TRBV6-5	TRBJ2-1	CASSYGLAEYNEQFF	TGTGCCAGCAGTTACGGGCTAGCAGAATACAATGAGCAGTTCTTC
.	.	TRBV9	TRBJ2-7	CASSVSFRGGEQYF	TGTGCCAGCAGCGTGAGCTTTAGGGGCGGAGAGCAGTACTTC
.	TRBD1	TRBV19	TRBJ2-1	CASSIGGQPSYNEQFF	TGTGCCAGTAGTATAGGGGGACAGCCTTCCTACAATGAGCAGTTCTTC
.	.	TRBV27	TRBJ2-7	CASSFWTASEQYF	TGTGCCAGCAGTTTCTGGACTGCGAGCGAGCAGTACTTC
.	.	TRBV29-1	TRBJ2-2	CSVLWDTGELFF	TGCAGCGTTCTCTGGGACACCGGGGAGCTGTTTTTT
.	.	TRBV27	TRBJ1-2	CASSFSGGERPYGYTF	TGTGCCAGCAGTTTTAGCGGGGGTGAGCGACCCTATGGCTACACCTTC
.	TRBD1	TRBV27	TRBJ1-1	CASSLASGGGGTEAFF	TGTGCCAGCAGTCTAGCTTCAGGGGGCGGAGGCACTGAAGCTTTCTTT
.	.	TRBV6-6	TRBJ2-5	CASSHGRNQETQYF	TGTGCCAGCAGCCACGGGCGGAACCAAGAGACCCAGTACTTC
.	TRBD1	TRBV28	TRBJ2-6	CASRFWDPTGTGSGANVLTF	TGTGCCAGCAGATTTTGGGACCCGACAGGGACCGGCTCTGGGGCCAACGTCCTGACTTTC
.	.	TRBV28	TRBJ1-5	CASRLLLFGNQPQHF	TGTGCCAGCAGGCTTCTTTTATTTGGTAATCAGCCCCAGCATTTT
.	.	TRBV7-9	TRBJ1-2	CASSPLGTRGGGYTF	TGTGCCAGCAGCCCCTTGGGGACAAGGGGTGGTGGCTACACCTTC
.	.	TRBV11-1	TRBJ1-1	CASSPSHSEAFF	TGTGCCAGCAGCCCTTCGCACAGCGAAGCTTTCTTT
.	.	TRBV18	TRBJ2-5	CASSPGPGETQYF	TGTGCCAGCTCACCGGGCCCCGGTGAGACCCAGTACTTC
.	.	TRBV11-2	TRBJ2-3	CASSTGRDTQYF	TGTGCCAGCAGCACAGGGAGGGATACGCAGTATTTT
.	.	TRBV5-4	TRBJ1-2	CASSLRGVYGYTF	TGTGCCAGCAGCTTGCGGGGTGTTTATGGCTACACCTTC
.	.	TRBV12-5	TRBJ2-3	CASGLVLGGVDTQYF	TGTGCTAGTGGTTTGGTCCTGGGTGGGGTAGATACGCAGTATTTT
.	.	TRBV6-1	TRBJ2-2	CASSEGLEGRGTGELFF	TGTGCCAGCAGTGAGGGCCTCGAGGGTCGGGGCACCGGGGAGCTGTTTTTT
.	TRBD1	TRBV6-5	TRBJ2-7	CASSLDRTYEQYF	TGTGCCAGCTCCCTGGACAGGACCTACGAGCAGTACTTC
.	.	TRBV15	TRBJ2-4	CATSSSRFGIQYF	TGTGCCACCAGCTCCAGTCGGTTTGGCATTCAGTACTTC
.	TRBD2	TRBV7-9	TRBJ2-1	CASSFPSGRFNEQFF	TGTGCCAGCAGCTTCCCTAGCGGGAGGTTCAATGAGCAGTTCTTC
.	.	TRBV7-9	TRBJ2-5	CASSRIVKGGNGETQYF	TGTGCCAGCAGCCGCATAGTGAAGGGGGGAAATGGAGAGACCCAGTACTTC
.	.	TRBV11-2	TRBJ2-7	CASSQLGEWYEQYF	TGTGCCAGCAGCCAACTGGGCGAGTGGTACGAGCAGTACTTC